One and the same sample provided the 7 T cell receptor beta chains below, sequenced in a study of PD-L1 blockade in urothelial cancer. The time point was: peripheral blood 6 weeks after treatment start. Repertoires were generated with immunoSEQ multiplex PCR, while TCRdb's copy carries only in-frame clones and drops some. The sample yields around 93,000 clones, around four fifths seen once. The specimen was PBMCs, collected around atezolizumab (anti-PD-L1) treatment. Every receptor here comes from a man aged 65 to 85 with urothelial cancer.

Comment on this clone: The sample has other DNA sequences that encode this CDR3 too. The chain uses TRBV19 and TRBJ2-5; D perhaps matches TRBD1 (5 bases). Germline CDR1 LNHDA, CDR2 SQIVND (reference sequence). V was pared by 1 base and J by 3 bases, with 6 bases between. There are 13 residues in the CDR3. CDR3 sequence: CASSIGGEETQYF. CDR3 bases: TGTGCCAGTAGTATAGGGGGCGAAGAGACCCAGTACTTC.

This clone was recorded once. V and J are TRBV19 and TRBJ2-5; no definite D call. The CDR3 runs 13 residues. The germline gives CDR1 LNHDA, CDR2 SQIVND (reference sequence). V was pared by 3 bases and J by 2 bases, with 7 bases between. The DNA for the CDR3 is TGTGCCAGTAGTATTGGTCTACAAGAGACCCAGTACTTC. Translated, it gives CASSIGLQETQYF.

The DNA for the CDR3 is TGTGCCAGCAGTGTGACAGCGTTTATCAACGAGCAGTACTTC. As protein: CASSVTAFINEQYF. The genes are TRBV6-1 and TRBJ2-7, with a tentative D call TRBD1 (5 bases). Trimming took 4 bases from V and 5 from J, leaving 15 bases between them. CDR1 is MNHNS, CDR2 SASEGT, per germline. This CDR3 region has 14 residues.

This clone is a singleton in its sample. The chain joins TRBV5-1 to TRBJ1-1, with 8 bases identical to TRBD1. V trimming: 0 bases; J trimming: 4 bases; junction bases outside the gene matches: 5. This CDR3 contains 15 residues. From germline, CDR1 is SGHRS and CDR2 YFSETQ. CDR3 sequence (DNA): TGCGCCAGCAGCTTGGGAGGACAGGGAGCCACTGAAGCTTTCTTT. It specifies CASSLGGQGATEAFF.

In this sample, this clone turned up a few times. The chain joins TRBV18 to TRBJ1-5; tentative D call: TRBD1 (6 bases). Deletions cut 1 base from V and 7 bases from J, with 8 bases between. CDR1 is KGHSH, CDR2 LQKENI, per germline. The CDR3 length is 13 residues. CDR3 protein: CASSPQGGQPQHF. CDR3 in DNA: TGTGCCAGCTCACCACAGGGGGGGCAGCCCCAGCATTTT.

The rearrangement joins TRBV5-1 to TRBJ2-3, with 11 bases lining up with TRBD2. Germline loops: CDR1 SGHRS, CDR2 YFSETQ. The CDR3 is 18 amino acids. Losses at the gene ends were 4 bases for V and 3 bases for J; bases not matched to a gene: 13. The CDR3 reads CASSAALTSGVTTDTQYF. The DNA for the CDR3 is TGCGCCAGCAGCGCAGCACTGACTAGCGGGGTCACTACAGATACGCAGTATTTT.

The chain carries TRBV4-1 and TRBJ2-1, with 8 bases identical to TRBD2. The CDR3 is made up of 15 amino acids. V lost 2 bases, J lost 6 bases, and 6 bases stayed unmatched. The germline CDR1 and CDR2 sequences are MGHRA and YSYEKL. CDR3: CASSQIAGSGNEQFF. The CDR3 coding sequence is TGCGCCAGCAGCCAAATAGCGGGAAGTGGCAATGAGCAGTTCTTC.